Sequencing of this T cell receptor beta chain was carried out in a study of cytomegalovirus exposure and HLA in healthy donors. Comments on this clone: Its cognate antigen is unknown.

In the PCR, 60 Vbeta and 13 Jbeta primers were used. This table comes from immunoSEQ multiplex PCR, and its TCRdb copy is limited to in-frame clones, with some not included. The sample lists 100,000 to 150,000 clones, around 80% seen once, with 1.2% in the top ten. It was healthy bone marrow donors who served as donors. Unrecorded immune exposure was likely among donors, who were nominally healthy when sampled. Germline V gene data show CDR1 as SGDLS and CDR2 as YYNGEE. The V segment lost 3 bases and the J segment 5 bases; nucleotides outside the gene matches: 9. The CDR3 consists of 15 residues. Broader study findings: CMV antigen specificity of three CMV-associated chains was confirmed in vitro. As was reported, the classifier diagnosed cytomegalovirus status with high specificity and sensitivity.

The sample was PBMCs. The source of this sequence is a female donor in good health and CMV-seronegative. The V gene is TRBV9, the J gene TRBJ1-1, with 8 bases matching TRBD1. DNA of the CDR3: TGTGCCAGCAGCGAGGGGAGGACAGGGCAAACTGAAGCTTTCTTT. Translating it yields CASSEGRTGQTEAFF.